This T cell receptor (beta chain) derives from a study of blood T cell repertoires in COVID-19. Across the study: Sources were T cells, B-cell-depleted T cells, or PBMCs; the material itself was cDNA or gDNA.

Original processing notes: Cell counts per sample came from amplifying reference gene primers. Assay used: immunoSEQ multiplex PCR; TCRdb lists only in-frame clones, some missing. V and J calls and clone size are copied from that table; D and trimming were computed from the DNA. The sample has around 64,000 clones, roughly 88% seen once; the top ten hold 1.5% to 2%. The germline V gene encodes CDR1 SQVTM and CDR2 ANQGSEA. The CDR3 totals 12 residues. Trimming shortened V by 4 bases and J by 0 bases, and 5 bases separated the two germline ends. The TCR was taken from a human donor in a cohort sampled during active COVID-19. Sequenced: peripheral blood. V usage is TRBV29-1 and J usage is TRBJ2-3; D call uncertain. The CDR3 DNA sequence: TGCAGCGTTGTTCGGAGCACAGATACGCAGTATTTT. As protein: CSVVRSTDTQYF.